The 21 T cell receptor beta chains reported below all come from one sample, sequenced in a study of blood T cells in healthy people across ages. Then a second PCR, running roughly 7 to 11 cycles, was carried out with a sample-barcoded 5' primer and a J-beta primer mix. TCRdb reprocessed the 5' RACE reads with MiXCR, giving one entry per CDR3 protein. This repertoire shows around 800,000 distinct CDR3 sequences, 40% to 65% found once; its top ten account for approximately 41%. Sequencing was done on a sample of blood. The source is a man of 80 years or more in good health.

The J gene is TRBJ2-2, the V gene TRBV25-1; D not certain. From germline, CDR1 is MGHDK and CDR2 SYGVNS. Trimming took 0 bases from V and 4 from J, leaving 12 bases between them. This CDR3 is 16 amino acids long. CDR3 in amino acids: CASSEYLGFGTGELFF. Here the CDR3 DNA reads TGTGCCAGCAGTGAATATTTAGGGTTCGGCACCGGGGAGCTGTTTTTT.

In its sample, this clonotype was seen a few times. This chain connects TRBV12-3 or TRBV12-4 to TRBJ2-1, with 11 bases aligning to TRBD2. CDR3 length equals 16 residues. V was clipped by 6 bases and J by 4 bases; unmatched bases: 8. CDR3 DNA sequence: TGTGCCAGCAGGTCAACAACTAGCGGGAGATACAATGAGCAGTTCTTC. It yields the protein CASRSTTSGRYNEQFF.

V and J are TRBV29-1 and TRBJ2-7, with 10 bases aligning to TRBD2. Germline CDR1 SQVTM, CDR2 ANQGSEA. J was trimmed by 3 bases and V by 7 bases; bases with no gene match: 12. The CDR3 has 15 amino acids. As DNA, the CDR3 is TGCAGCGCTCCGGACCGGACTAGCGGATGCTACGAGCAGTACTTC. Its translation is CSAPDRTSGCYEQYF.

In its sample, this clonotype was seen a few times. The V gene is TRBV3-1, the J gene TRBJ2-7, with 11 bases aligning to TRBD1. Per germline, CDR1 LGHDT and CDR2 YNNKEL (reference sequence). The V segment lost 1 base and the J segment 6 bases; nucleotides outside the gene matches: 5. This CDR3 region has 15 residues. The CDR3 sequence: CASSQVGTGGGEQYF. The CDR3 DNA reads as TGTGCCAGCAGCCAAGTAGGGACAGGGGGAGGCGAGCAGTACTTC.

This clonotype was seen a few times. The chain has TRBV20-1 and TRBJ2-7, with D maybe TRBD1 (6 bases). Trimming cost V 0 bases and J 0 bases, with 18 bases left between them. The CDR3 length is 17 residues. Germline lookup yields CDR1 DFQATT and CDR2 SNEGSKA (reference sequence). The CDR3 region has the DNA TGCAGTGCTAGAGATAAGGGGGTTGACTTCCTCTCCTACGAGCAGTACTTC. Its translation is CSARDKGVDFLSYEQYF.

Points on this clonotype: One end of the junction varies from germline; a read error may be responsible. The rearrangement uses TRBV9 and TRBJ2-1; tentative D call: TRBD2 (5 bases). The CDR3 is 13 amino acids. The germline V gene encodes CDR1 SGDLS and CDR2 YYNGEE. The CDR3 protein is CASSGPGINVQFF. DNA for the CDR3: TGTGCCAGCAGCGGCCCCGGGATCAATGTGCAGTTCTTC. Together with reference TRBV9 and TRBJ2-1, the CDR3 gives the full variable domain: DSGVTQTPKHLITATGQRVTLRCSPRSGDLSVYWYQQSLDQGLQFLIQYYNGEERAKGNILERFSAQQFPDLHSELNLSSLELGDSALYFCASSGPGINVQFFGPGTRLTVL.

This chain connects TRBV7-2 to TRBJ2-1; the match to TRBD2 covers 10 bases. The V segment lost 0 bases and the J segment 7 bases; nucleotides outside the gene matches: 12. Germline loops: CDR1 SGHTA, CDR2 FQGNSA. There are 18 residues in the CDR3. The CDR3 DNA reads as TGTGCCAGCAGCTTAGCGCTCTCGGGACTAGCGTCTTTTAATGAGCAGTTCTTC. It translates to CASSLALSGLASFNEQFF.

The J gene is TRBJ2-4, the V gene TRBV15; 7 bases are a match to TRBD1. Trimming removed 8 bases from V and 0 bases from J; junction bases left unmatched: 10. CDR3 length: 16 amino acids. Germline CDR1 and CDR2: LNHNV and YYDKDF (reference sequence). The CDR3 here is CATDRDKALAKNIQYF. The CDR3 bases are TGTGCCACCGACAGGGACAAAGCCTTAGCCAAAAACATTCAGTACTTC.

This clonotype was observed a handful of times. This chain joins TRBV7-9 and TRBJ2-5, with D perhaps matching TRBD1 (5 bases). The CDR3 spans 15 residues. The ends were cut back, 0 bases at V and 5 bases at J, with 13 bases in the middle. Germline V gene data show CDR1 as SEHNR and CDR2 as FQNEAQ (reference sequence). For the CDR3, the DNA is TGTGCCAGCAGCTTAGCCATCGAAGCAGGGGAGACCCAGTACTTC. Translation: CASSLAIEAGETQYF.

Only one count was recorded for this clonotype. In DNA, the CDR3 is TGCGCCAGCAGCCAACTCGGACTAGCGGGAGGGCCGCGGCAGTACTTC. Translating it yields CASSQLGLAGGPRQYF. This chain joins TRBV4-1 and TRBJ2-5, with 15 bases lining up with TRBD2. The CDR3 totals 16 residues. Trimming removed 2 bases from V and 11 bases from J; junction bases left unmatched: 9. The V gene's germline CDR1 is MGHRA and CDR2 YSYEKL.

The chain couples TRBV7-2 to TRBJ2-1; a possible D gene is TRBD2 (8 bases). CDR3 size: 15 residues. The germline V gene has CDR1 SGHTA and CDR2 FQGNSA. V was shortened by 5 bases and J by 6 bases, with 17 bases between the two germline ends. In nucleotides, the CDR3 is TGTGCCAGCAGCCGGGAGGGGGCTTTACGCAATGAGCAGTTCTTC. Its translation: CASSREGALRNEQFF.

The chain recombines TRBV7-3 with TRBJ2-6; 7 bases align to TRBD1. The J segment lost 16 bases and the V segment lost 2 bases, leaving 11 bases of the junction unmatched. This CDR3 contains 14 residues. In germline, CDR1 is SGHTA, CDR2 FQGTGA. DNA for the CDR3: TGTGCCAGCAGCTTAGCCGGGACAGCTTCTGGGCTGACTTTC. This codes for CASSLAGTASGLTF.

Only a few counts were recorded for this clonotype. The CDR3 region has the DNA TGCAGTGCTCGGGGGGATCAGACAGATACGCAGTATTTT. This gives the protein CSARGDQTDTQYF. The chain combines TRBV20-1 with TRBJ2-3, with 7 nucleotides matching TRBD2. V dropped 5 bases and J dropped 3; count of bases not matched to a gene: 5. The CDR3 length is 13 residues. Germline CDR1 is DFQATT and CDR2 is SNEGSKA (reference sequence).

This chain joins TRBV20-1 and TRBJ1-1; tentatively, D is TRBD1 (5 bases). There are 15 residues in the CDR3. The ends were cut back, 0 bases at V and 5 bases at J, with 16 bases in the middle. The germline V gene has CDR1 DFQATT and CDR2 SNEGSKA (reference sequence). Here the CDR3 DNA reads TGCAGTGCTAGAGATCGGAGAGGGGCAGGTACTGAAGCTTTCTTT. Translating gives CSARDRRGAGTEAFF.

The sample holds many counts of this clonotype. The rearrangement uses TRBV29-1 and TRBJ2-6, with unresolved D. CDR1 is SQVTM and CDR2 is ANQGSEA in the germline V gene. The CDR3 is 13 amino acids. Trimming took 8 bases from V and 0 from J, leaving 8 bases between them. DNA of the CDR3: TGCAGCTACACGAACTCTGGGGCCAACGTCCTGACTTTC. Translated, it gives CSYTNSGANVLTF.

The V call is TRBV5-1, the J call TRBJ2-1, with TRBD1 matching 7 bases. V lost 2 bases and J lost 5; bases outside the gene matches: 1. CDR1 is SGHRS and CDR2 is YFSETQ in the germline V gene. The CDR3 covers 13 residues. The chain's CDR3 is CASSLTGDNEQFF. The CDR3, as DNA: TGCGCCAGCAGCTTAACAGGGGACAATGAGCAGTTCTTC. Using reference TRBV5-1 and TRBJ2-1 for the parts outside the CDR3, the full variable domain is KAGVTQTPRYLIKTRGQQVTLSCSPISGHRSVSWYQQTPGQGLQFLFEYFSETQRNKGNFPGRFSGRQFSNSRSEMNVSTLELGDSALYLCASSLTGDNEQFFGPGTRLTVL.

The genes are TRBV9 and TRBJ2-5, with 13 positions matching TRBD2. CDR3 length equals 16 residues. With 3 bases clipped from V and 5 bases from J, the junction kept 7 bases outside the gene matches. The germline gives CDR1 SGDLS, CDR2 YYNGEE. The CDR3: CASSGTSGRSLETQYF. In DNA, the CDR3 is TGTGCCAGCAGCGGGACTAGCGGGAGAAGTCTCGAGACCCAGTACTTC.

This clonotype appeared a single time. This sequence joins TRBV5-1 and TRBJ2-5, with 7 positions matching TRBD1. With 4 bases clipped from V and 11 bases from J, the junction kept 14 bases outside the gene matches. The CDR3 is 14 amino acids. CDR1 is SGHRS and CDR2 is YFSETQ in the germline V gene. In nucleotides, the CDR3 is TGCGCCAGCAGCCCTGGCAGGCCAACAGGGGAGCAGTACTTC. Translation: CASSPGRPTGEQYF.

The chain uses TRBV27 and TRBJ2-6, with 7 bases identical to TRBD1. Germline loops: CDR1 MNHEY, CDR2 SMNVEV (reference sequence). CDR3 size: 17 residues. With 3 bases clipped from V and 0 bases from J, the junction kept 5 bases outside the gene matches. The CDR3 spells CASSFKGQLSGANVLTF. The CDR3 bases are TGTGCCAGCAGTTTTAAGGGACAGCTCTCTGGGGCCAACGTCCTGACTTTC.

The chain links TRBV10-2 to TRBJ2-1, with 7 bases lining up with TRBD2. The CDR3 is made up of 13 amino acids. Per the germline V gene, CDR1 is WSHSY and CDR2 is SAAADI. Trimming at V came to 10 bases and at J to 6 bases, leaving 9 bases not matched to a gene. CDR3 in amino acids: CAISGTTANEQFF. The CDR3 DNA reads TGCGCCATATCCGGGACTACCGCCAATGAGCAGTTCTTC.

The sample holds a few counts of this clonotype. The V and J genes are TRBV12-3 or TRBV12-4 and TRBJ2-7; D assignment may be TRBD1 or TRBD2 (5 bases each). Trimming took off 2 bases at V and 2 bases at J, with 7 bases between the two ends. The length of the CDR3 is 13 residues. CDR3 in DNA: TGTGCCAGCAGTTTACGGGACCCCTACGAGCAGTACTTC. The encoded protein is CASSLRDPYEQYF.